This T cell receptor (beta chain) was recovered during a study of OX40 agonist ivuxolimab in advanced cancers. The wider study: Two cutaneous melanoma patients and one hepatocellular carcinoma patient, three in all, had partial responses. The study, taken as a whole, reports: Clonal expansion was among the lowest in partial responders at 0.1-3.0 mg/kg, especially CD8+. Fewer expanded clones were found on average in CD4+ than in CD8+ T cells.

The CDR3 has 14 residues. Trimming removed 0 bases at V and 5 bases at J, with 7 bases between. CDR1 is LGHNA and CDR2 is YSLEER in the germline V gene. Clones were read by immunoSEQ multiplex PCR, and TCRdb kept only the in-frame ones, dropping some. The table records about 120,000 clones, 85% to 90% of them present only once. Regarding this clone: As yet, its antigen is unknown.

The receptor was derived from an adult with an advanced solid tumor such as melanoma, head and neck, liver or kidney cancer. The chain joins TRBV4-3 to TRBJ2-2; D call uncertain. The source was CD4+ or CD8+ T cells sorted from blood, collected in a trial of the OX40 agonist ivuxolimab. The CDR3 DNA sequence: TGCGCCAGCAGCCAAGATCTGGGGACCGGGGAGCTGTTTTTT. It encodes CASSQDLGTGELFF.